One sample yielded the 20 T cell receptor beta chains listed below, sequenced in a study of spatial heterogeneity in lung cancer. TCRdb ran MiXCR on the 5' RACE reads and lists one entry per CDR3 protein. This table holds over 85,000 distinct CDR3 sequences, less than 20% found once. Time point denoted: blood at routine non-recurrence follow-up after resection. This material consisted of PBMCs, taken at follow-up. The receptors come from a male donor with early-stage non-small cell lung cancer.

This clonotype has a count of ten or more. V is TRBV29-1 and J is TRBJ2-5; possible D gene TRBD2, 6 bases. This CDR3 is built from 14 residues. The germline gives CDR1 SQVTM, CDR2 ANQGSEA. The ends were cut back, 2 bases at V and 5 bases at J, with 15 bases in the middle. CDR3 protein: CSVEWEVVFETQYF. The CDR3 bases are TGCAGCGTTGAATGGGAGGTAGTTTTCGAGACCCAGTACTTC.

The rearrangement joins TRBV7-8 to TRBJ1-4, with D perhaps TRBD1 (5 bases). Germline V CDR1 and CDR2: SGHVS, FQNEAQ. With 5 bases removed from V and 8 bases from J, the gap between germline ends came to 18 bases. CDR3 length: 15 amino acids. CDR3 nucleotide sequence: TGTGCCAGCAGCCCAGGGACTTTAGGGGAGGAAAAACTGTTTTTT. Translation gives CASSPGTLGEEKLFF.

This clonotype was seen a handful of times. The CDR3 coding sequence is TGCAGTGCTAGATCTTTACAGGCTAACACTGAAGCTTTCTTT. This codes for CSARSLQANTEAFF. The rearrangement links TRBV20-1 to TRBJ1-1, with TRBD1 as a possible D gene (5 bases). The V gene's germline CDR1 is DFQATT and CDR2 SNEGSKA (reference sequence). The CDR3 consists of 14 residues. The ends were cut back, 2 bases at V and 2 bases at J, with 12 bases in the middle.

The table lists this clonotype with a few counts. The chain joins TRBV7-9 to TRBJ1-2; D remains unclear. The germline V gene has CDR1 SEHNR and CDR2 FQNEAQ (reference sequence). The CDR3 extends over 13 amino acids. V lost 1 base to trimming and J lost 6 bases, with 9 bases between them. In DNA, the CDR3 is TGTGCCAGCAGCTTAGACTTAAGGGATGGCTACACCTTC. This codes for CASSLDLRDGYTF.

This clonotype was observed at least ten times. The chain combines TRBV19 with TRBJ1-3; TRBD1 is a possible D gene (6 bases). V lost 7 bases, J lost 4 bases, and 17 bases lay in between. The V gene's germline CDR1 is LNHDA and CDR2 SQIVND (reference sequence). The CDR3 loop spans 15 amino acids. The DNA of the CDR3 is TGTGCCAGTACTCCTAACAGGGAAGCCGGAAACACCATATATTTT. This gives the protein CASTPNREAGNTIYF.

The rearrangement uses TRBV7-9 and TRBJ2-2; TRBD1 matches 10 bases. Germline V gene data show CDR1 as SEHNR and CDR2 as FQNEAQ (reference sequence). The ends lost 3 bases at V and 4 bases at J; junction bases unmatched: 2. The CDR3 length is 15 residues. The chain's CDR3 is CASSFGTGVTGELFF. CDR3 nucleotide sequence: TGTGCCAGCAGCTTTGGGACAGGGGTCACCGGGGAGCTGTTTTTT.

This clonotype showed up just a few times. The rearrangement links TRBV5-1 to TRBJ1-6; D uncertain. The CDR3 has 14 amino acids. The germline V and J ends were trimmed by 0 bases and 8 bases, with 9 bases remaining between them. The V gene's germline CDR1 is SGHRS and CDR2 YFSETQ. The CDR3 region has the DNA TGCGCCAGCAGCTTGGTCCAGAGATATTCACCCCTCCACTTT. Translating it yields CASSLVQRYSPLHF. Together with reference TRBV5-1 and TRBJ1-6, the CDR3 gives the full variable domain: KAGVTQTPRYLIKTRGQQVTLSCSPISGHRSVSWYQQTPGQGLQFLFEYFSETQRNKGNFPGRFSGRQFSNSRSEMNVSTLELGDSALYLCASSLVQRYSPLHFGNGTRLTVT.

This clonotype was counted many times. The rearrangement joins TRBV5-1 to TRBJ2-5; 12 bases are a match to TRBD1. The CDR3 has 15 amino acids. CDR1 and CDR2 from the germline V gene are SGHRS and YFSETQ. The J segment lost 4 bases and the V segment lost 3 bases, leaving 4 bases of the junction unmatched. The CDR3 DNA reads TGCGCCAGCAGCTACCGGGACAGGGGGCGAGAGACCCAGTACTTC. Its translation: CASSYRDRGRETQYF.

This clonotype was seen a few times. This chain links TRBV19 with TRBJ1-1, with D possibly being TRBD1 (6 bases). The germline V and J ends were trimmed by 6 bases and 0 bases, with 14 bases remaining between them. The CDR3 loop spans 15 amino acids. Germline CDR1 reads LNHDA; CDR2 reads SQIVND (reference sequence). The CDR3 DNA reads TGTGCCAGTAGAAAACAGGGTACGATGAACACTGAAGCTTTCTTT. It is translated as CASRKQGTMNTEAFF.

The CDR3, as DNA: TGTGCCAGCAGTATGAGGGAAACCTACGAGCAGTACTTC. Translating it yields CASSMRETYEQYF. The chain uses TRBV2 and TRBJ2-7; D is perhaps TRBD2 (5 bases). The CDR3 extends over 13 amino acids. CDR1 and CDR2 (germline): SNHLY, FYNNEI. The V end lost 5 bases, the J end lost 2 bases, and 10 bases lay between the germline ends.

This clonotype was counted only a few times. A much larger clone differs by one base, so this may be a read error. This chain links TRBV21-1 with TRBJ1-5; the table's TRBD1 call for D was not verified on the DNA. TRBV21-1 is recorded as a pseudogene. This CDR3 has 18 residues. The CDR3 spells CTSSNRFRGIGSNQPQHF. Written as DNA, the CDR3 is TGTACCAGCAGCAATAGGTTTCGGGGGATAGGTAGCAATCAGCCCCAGCATTTT.

There are a few counts of this clonotype. This chain uses TRBV20-1 with TRBJ2-7, with D perhaps matching TRBD1 or TRBD2 (5 bases each). This CDR3 is 11 amino acids long. The germline V gene has CDR1 DFQATT and CDR2 SNEGSKA (reference sequence). The V and J ends lost 2 bases and 6 bases respectively, with 8 bases between them. The CDR3 DNA sequence: TGCAGTGCTAGATCTGGGGGCGAGCAGTACTTC. Encoded protein: CSARSGGEQYF.

This clonotype has ten or more counts. The chain links TRBV20-1 to TRBJ1-1; D is unresolved. Germline CDR1 reads DFQATT; CDR2 reads SNEGSKA (reference sequence). The CDR3 totals 15 residues. V lost 2 bases, J lost 1 base, and 14 bases lay in between. The CDR3 coding sequence is TGCAGTGCTAGACGGACGGAACTAAGGAACACTGAAGCTTTCTTT. It yields the protein CSARRTELRNTEAFF.

The chain joins TRBV3-1 to TRBJ2-3; perhaps TRBD2 as D (5 bases). The germline V gene has CDR1 LGHDT and CDR2 YNNKEL (reference sequence). This CDR3 is built from 17 residues. Trimming stripped 0 bases from V and 0 bases from J, with 13 bases between. The CDR3 sequence is CASSQEVVRGSTDTQYF. For the CDR3, the DNA is TGTGCCAGCAGCCAAGAAGTTGTCCGGGGAAGCACAGATACGCAGTATTTT.

Ten or more counts support this clonotype. V and J are TRBV7-9 and TRBJ1-3; TRBD1 matches at 11 bases. The germline gives CDR1 SEHNR, CDR2 FQNEAQ (reference sequence). The CDR3 loop spans 16 amino acids. V lost 5 bases to trimming and J lost 7 bases; unmatched junction nucleotides: 10. The CDR3 sequence: CASSHGQGASLNTIYF. The DNA for the CDR3 is TGTGCCAGCAGCCACGGACAGGGGGCCTCTCTGAACACCATATATTTT. Filled out from reference TRBV7-9 and TRBJ1-3, the complete variable domain reads DTGVSQNPRHKITKRGQNVTFRCDPISEHNRLYWYRQTLGQGPEFLTYFQNEAQLEKSRLLSDRFSAERPKGSFSTLEIQRTEQGDSAMYLCASSHGQGASLNTIYFGEGSWLTVV.

This clonotype was seen only a few times. This sequence joins TRBV7-2 and TRBJ2-7, with 8 bases fitting TRBD2. Losses at the gene ends were 2 bases for V and 7 bases for J; bases not matched to a gene: 4. Germline lookup yields CDR1 SGHTA and CDR2 FQGNSA. The CDR3 consists of 13 residues. CDR3 loop: CASSLKREGEQYF. The CDR3 nucleotides are TGTGCCAGCAGCTTAAAACGGGAGGGAGAGCAGTACTTC.

Ten or more counts support this clonotype. This chain links TRBV6-5 with TRBJ2-3; no reliable D call. Germline CDR1 and CDR2: MNHEY and SVGAGI. Trimming removed 4 bases at V and 0 bases at J, with 5 bases between. This CDR3 comprises 13 residues. This chain's CDR3 is CASSLDSTDTQYF. The CDR3 DNA follows: TGTGCCAGCAGTTTAGACAGCACAGATACGCAGTATTTT.

Here the CDR3 DNA reads TGTGCCAGCAGCTTAAGTAGCGGGAGAGGGAATGAGCAGTTCTTC. This encodes CASSLSSGRGNEQFF. This chain uses TRBV7-3 with TRBJ2-1; 9 nucleotides line up with TRBD2. Unmatched junction bases numbered 5, after V lost 1 base and J lost 7 bases. Germline CDR1 is SGHTA and CDR2 is FQGTGA. The CDR3 runs 15 residues.

V is TRBV7-9 and J is TRBJ2-3; D not resolved. Germline lookup yields CDR1 SEHNR and CDR2 FQNEAQ (reference sequence). V lost 1 base to trimming and J lost 0 bases, with 8 bases between them. CDR3 size: 15 residues. The CDR3 spells CASSLEHFSTDTQYF. CDR3 DNA: TGTGCCAGCAGCTTAGAACATTTTAGCACAGATACGCAGTATTTT.

This clonotype has a single count. This chain joins TRBV2 and TRBJ1-5; perhaps TRBD1 as D (6 bases). Trimming took off 5 bases at V and 1 base at J, with 12 bases between the two ends. This CDR3 has 15 residues. From germline, CDR1 is SNHLY and CDR2 FYNNEI. The CDR3 DNA is TGTGCCAGCAGTCCTACAGGGTCAAGCAATCAGCCCCAGCATTTT. The encoded protein is CASSPTGSSNQPQHF.